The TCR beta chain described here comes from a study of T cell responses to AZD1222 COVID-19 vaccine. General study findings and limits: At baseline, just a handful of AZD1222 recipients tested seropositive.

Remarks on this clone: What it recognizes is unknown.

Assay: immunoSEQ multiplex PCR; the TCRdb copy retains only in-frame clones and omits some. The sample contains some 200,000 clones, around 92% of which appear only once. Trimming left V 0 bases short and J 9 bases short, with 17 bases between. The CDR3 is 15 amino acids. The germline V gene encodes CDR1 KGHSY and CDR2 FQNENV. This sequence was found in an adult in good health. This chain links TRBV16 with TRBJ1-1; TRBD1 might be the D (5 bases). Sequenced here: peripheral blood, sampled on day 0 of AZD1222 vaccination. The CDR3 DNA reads TGTGCCAGCAGCCAATCGGGGGAGAGGAGGAGGCAAGCTTTCTTT. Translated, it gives CASSQSGERRRQAFF.